This record covers a single T cell receptor beta chain. Trimming removed 2 bases from V and 2 bases from J, with 15 bases in between. Germline V CDR1 and CDR2: SEHNR, FQNEAQ (reference sequence). The CDR3 is 16 amino acids. The sample comes from a study of PD-1 blockade in classical Hodgkin lymphoma. Libraries were prepared by immunoSEQ multiplex PCR; TCRdb keeps only in-frame clonotypes and omits some of them. The data hold about 13,000 clones, with around 80% observed a single time. Autologous stem cell transplantation was followed by relapse in every patient, and brentuximab vedotin exposure varied.

V gene TRBV7-9 combines with J gene TRBJ2-5; D not resolved. The material sequenced was peripheral blood mononuclear cells (PBMCs), taken at baseline. This TCR came from a human donor with classical Hodgkin lymphoma. The CDR3 DNA reads as TGTGCCAGCAGCTTACCAATGACTGAATTACAAGAGACCCAGTACTTC. Translated, it gives CASSLPMTELQETQYF.